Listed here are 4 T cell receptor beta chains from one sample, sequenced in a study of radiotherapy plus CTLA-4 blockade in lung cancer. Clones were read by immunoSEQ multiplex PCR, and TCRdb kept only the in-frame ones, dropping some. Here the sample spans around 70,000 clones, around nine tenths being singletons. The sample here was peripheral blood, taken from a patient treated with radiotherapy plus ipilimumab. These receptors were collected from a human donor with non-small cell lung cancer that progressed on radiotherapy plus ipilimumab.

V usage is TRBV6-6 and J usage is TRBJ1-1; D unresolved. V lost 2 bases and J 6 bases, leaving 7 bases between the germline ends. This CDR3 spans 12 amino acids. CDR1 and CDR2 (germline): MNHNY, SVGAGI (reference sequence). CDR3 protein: CASSYRPAEAFF. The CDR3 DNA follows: TGTGCCAGCAGTTACAGGCCAGCTGAAGCTTTCTTT.

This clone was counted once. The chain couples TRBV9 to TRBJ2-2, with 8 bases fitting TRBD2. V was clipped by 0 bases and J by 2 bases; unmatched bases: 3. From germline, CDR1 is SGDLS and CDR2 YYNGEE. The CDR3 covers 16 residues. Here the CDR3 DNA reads TGTGCCAGCAGCGTAGGCGGGAGGATAAACACCGGGGAGCTGTTTTTT. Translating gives CASSVGGRINTGELFF.

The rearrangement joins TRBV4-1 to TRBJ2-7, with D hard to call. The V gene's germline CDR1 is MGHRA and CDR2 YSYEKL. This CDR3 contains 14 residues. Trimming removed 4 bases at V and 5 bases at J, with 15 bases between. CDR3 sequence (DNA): TGCGCCAGCAGCCCCAGCGCCGGGCTCAACGAGCAGTACTTC. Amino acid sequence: CASSPSAGLNEQYF.

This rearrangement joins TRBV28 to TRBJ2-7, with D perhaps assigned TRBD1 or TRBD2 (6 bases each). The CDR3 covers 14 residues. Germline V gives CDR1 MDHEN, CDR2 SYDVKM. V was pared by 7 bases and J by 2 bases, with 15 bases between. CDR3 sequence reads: CASIGAGEAYEQYF. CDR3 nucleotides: TGTGCCAGCATTGGTGCAGGGGAGGCCTACGAGCAGTACTTC.